This T cell receptor (beta chain) was captured by sequencing in a study of post-analysis software for immune sequencing data (dated by TCRdb to about 2015). Regarding the complete study: Relapsing-remitting, secondary progressive and progressive-relapsing multiple sclerosis were recorded as disease courses, and subtype annotation was lacking for some patients. Patient repertoires were compared against about twelve previously published healthy control repertoires from donors aged roughly 6 to 26 years. A subset of samples was prepared in parallel using single-end sample barcoding, then pooled and co-amplified after Illumina adapter ligation. Overall study outcomes, separate from this receptor: Strong co-clustering of samples prepared in the same batch was shown by direct clustering with F measure, prompting a batch-effect correction. The control group was slightly older than the multiple sclerosis patient group. Significantly higher frequencies in patients than in controls were found for five TRBV segments, including TRBV5-6, TRBV5-1 and TRBV20-1. Compared with controls, multiple sclerosis patients had significantly lower normalized Chao1 diversity, a finding suggesting substantial peripheral T-cell clonal expansion.

TCR beta repertoires were profiled from peripheral blood of under 15 young patients with multiple sclerosis to demonstrate the VDJtools post-analysis software. The patients with multiple sclerosis were children and adolescents between about 6 and 15 years of age. Unmatched junction bases come to 5, with V trimmed by 1 base and J by 7 bases. Including the terminal cysteine and phenylalanine, the CDR3 comprises 15 residues. CDR3 DNA only is kept here, 45 bases in frame from base 1. Taken from the germline V gene (reference sequence), the CDR1 and CDR2 loops are LNHNV and YYDKDF. Preparation of the library involved PCR. The data were produced on an Illumina HiSeq 2500. To reduce PCR and sequencing biases, unique molecular identifiers were incorporated into the TCR beta cDNA libraries. Roughly 500,000 cDNA molecules were obtained per 1 to 10 million input T cells, so each molecule approximated one T cell. The same protocol used for the earlier healthy control dataset was applied to prepare and sequence the patient libraries. Within a given batch, samples were prepared together, multiplexed and sequenced on the same HiSeq lane. Processing in the source paper ran as follows. MIGEC handled the raw barcoded reads, throwing out single-read molecular identifier groups before consensus assembly and CDR3 extraction. VDJtools was used for post-analysis of the clonotype tables, with diversity normalized by down-sampling every dataset to the smallest sample size. In repertoire overlap clustering, CDR3 amino acid sequences, but not nucleotide sequences, were matched to correct batch-related cross-sample contamination. TCRdb reran the public reads through fastp at Q25 and MiXCR, keeping productive beta chains. Records with the same CDR3 protein are collapsed into one entry carrying the most frequent genes and DNA. These V and J calls are TCRdb output, not the study's own analysis. For this sample there are a few hundred thousand distinct CDR3 sequences; 30% to 45% appear just once. 13% of the sample goes to the ten largest clones.

Comments on this clonotype: Its antigen remains unidentified. Base qualities are not provided; no much larger clone lies one nucleotide away.

The receptor was derived from a girl aged 10-17 years with multiple sclerosis. Sequencing was performed on blood. Recombination linked TRBV15 to TRBJ2-1, and 9 junctional nucleotides match TRBD1. The bases read TGTGCCACCAGCAGAGGGACAGGGGCTGGGAATGAGCAGTTCTTC. Translated, this gives CATSRGTGAGNEQFF.